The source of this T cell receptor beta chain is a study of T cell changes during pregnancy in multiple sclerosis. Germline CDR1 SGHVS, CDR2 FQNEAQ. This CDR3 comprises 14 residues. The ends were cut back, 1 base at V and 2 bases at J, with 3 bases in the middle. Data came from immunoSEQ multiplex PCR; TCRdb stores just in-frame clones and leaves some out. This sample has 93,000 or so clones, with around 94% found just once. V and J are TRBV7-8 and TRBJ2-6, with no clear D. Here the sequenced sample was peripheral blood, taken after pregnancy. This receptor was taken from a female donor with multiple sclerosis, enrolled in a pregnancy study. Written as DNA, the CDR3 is TGTGCCAGCAGCTTAGTAGCTGGGGCCAACGTCCTGACTTTC. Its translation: CASSLVAGANVLTF.